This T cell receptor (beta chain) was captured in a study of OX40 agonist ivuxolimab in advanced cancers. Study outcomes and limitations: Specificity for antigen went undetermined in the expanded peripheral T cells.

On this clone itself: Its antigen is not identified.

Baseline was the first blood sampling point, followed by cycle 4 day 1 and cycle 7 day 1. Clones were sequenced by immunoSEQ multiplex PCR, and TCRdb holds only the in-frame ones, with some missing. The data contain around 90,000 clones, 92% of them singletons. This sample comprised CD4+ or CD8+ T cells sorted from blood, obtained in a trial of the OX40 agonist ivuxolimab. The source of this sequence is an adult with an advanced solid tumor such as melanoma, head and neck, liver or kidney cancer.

The CDR3 loop reads CASRDSHFLSGNTIYF. CDR3 sequence (DNA): TGTGCCAGCCGAGACAGCCACTTTCTCTCTGGAAACACCATATATTTT. V gene TRBV2 combines with J gene TRBJ1-3; maybe TRBD1 (5 bases). The CDR3 totals 16 residues. The V gene lost 8 bases and the J gene lost 0 bases, with 17 bases spanning the gap. CDR1 SNHLY and CDR2 FYNNEI come from the germline V gene.